Listed below are T cell receptor beta chains from one sample, sequenced in a study of CD8+CD57+ T cells in acquired aplastic anemia. TCRdb reprocessed the reads via MiXCR and lists one record per CDR3 protein. The sample yields about 98,000 distinct CDR3 sequences, less than 75% seen once. What was sequenced was sorted CD4+, CD8+, or CD8+CD57+ T cells (not recorded which) from PBMCs. All receptors derive from a human donor with aplastic anemia. CDR3s include the opening cysteine and the closing phenylalanine or tryptophan. Each record gives: clone size, CDR3 length, V gene, J gene, D gene, CDR3 protein, CDR3 DNA. D genes are given only for firm matches. Clone size is given for some rows only: seen once, a few or many times, or a class if the clone is expanded.

>NA|14|TRBV7-2|TRBJ2-5|NA
CASSLVAASETQYF
TGTGCCAGCAGCTTAGTTGCAGCGTCTGAGACCCAGTACTTC
>once|14|TRBV29-1|TRBJ2-1|NA
CSVDAGDTDNEQFF
TGCAGCGTTGATGCCGGGGATACGGACAATGAGCAGTTCTTC
>NA|12|TRBV2|TRBJ1-6|NA
CASKQGGSPLHF
TGTGCCAGCAAGCAGGGCGGTTCACCCCTCCACTTT
>NA|15|TRBV19|TRBJ2-4|NA
CASSIGSLAKNIQYF
TGTGCCAGTAGTATTGGAAGTCTAGCCAAAAACATTCAGTACTTC
>NA|10|TRBV5-1|TRBJ2-7|NA
CASSGDEQYF
TGCGCCAGCAGCGGGGACGAGCAGTACTTC
>NA|15|TRBV5-4|TRBJ2-1|TRBD2
CASSSGTSGRNEQFF
TGTGCCAGCAGCTCAGGGACTAGCGGGAGGAATGAGCAGTTCTTC
>NA|14|TRBV20-1|TRBJ2-2|NA
CSAGGQLDTRELFF
TGCAGTGCTGGAGGACAGCTGGACACCAGGGAGCTGTTTTTT
>NA|13|TRBV12-3/TRBV12-4|TRBJ1-2|NA
CASSTLGGYGYTF
TGTGCCAGCAGCACCTTGGGGGGTTATGGCTACACCTTC
>NA|17|TRBV7-9|TRBJ2-2|TRBD2
CASSLGLAASNTGELFF
TGTGCCAGCAGCTTGGGACTAGCAGCCTCGAACACCGGGGAGCTGTTTTTT
>NA|15|TRBV15|TRBJ1-3|TRBD1
CATSSWTGIGNTIYF
TGTGCCACCAGCAGTTGGACAGGGATAGGAAACACCATATATTTT
>NA|14|TRBV2|TRBJ2-1|TRBD2
CASEGLASYNEQFF
TGTGCCAGCGAGGGACTAGCATCCTACAATGAGCAGTTCTTC
>NA|16|TRBV2|TRBJ1-2|NA
CASSELWGTESYGYTF
TGTGCCAGCAGTGAACTTTGGGGCACGGAGTCTTATGGCTACACCTTC
>NA|16|TRBV5-1|TRBJ1-3|NA
CASSLGQQRPGNTIYF
TGCGCCAGCAGCTTGGGACAGCAGAGACCTGGAAACACCATATATTTT
>NA|15|TRBV10-3|TRBJ2-2|TRBD2
CAISDSGSNTGELFF
TGTGCCATCAGTGATAGCGGGTCAAACACCGGGGAGCTGTTTTTT
>NA|12|TRBV15|TRBJ1-1|NA
CATSRAEGAAFF
TGTGCCACCAGCAGAGCGGAGGGAGCTGCTTTCTTT